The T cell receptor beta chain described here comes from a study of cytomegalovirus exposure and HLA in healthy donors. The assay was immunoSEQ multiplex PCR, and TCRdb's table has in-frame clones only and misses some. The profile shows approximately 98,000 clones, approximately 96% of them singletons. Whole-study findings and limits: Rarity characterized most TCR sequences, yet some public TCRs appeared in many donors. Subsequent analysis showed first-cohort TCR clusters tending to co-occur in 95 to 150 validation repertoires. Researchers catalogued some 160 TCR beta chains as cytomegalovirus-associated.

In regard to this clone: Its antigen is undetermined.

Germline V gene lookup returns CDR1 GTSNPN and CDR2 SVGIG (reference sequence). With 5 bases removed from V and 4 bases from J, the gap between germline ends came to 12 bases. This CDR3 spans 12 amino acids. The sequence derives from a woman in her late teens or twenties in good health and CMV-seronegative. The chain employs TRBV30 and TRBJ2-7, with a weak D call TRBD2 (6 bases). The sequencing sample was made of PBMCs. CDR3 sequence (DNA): TGTGCCTGGCGACTAGGATCATACGAGCAGTACTTC. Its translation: CAWRLGSYEQYF.